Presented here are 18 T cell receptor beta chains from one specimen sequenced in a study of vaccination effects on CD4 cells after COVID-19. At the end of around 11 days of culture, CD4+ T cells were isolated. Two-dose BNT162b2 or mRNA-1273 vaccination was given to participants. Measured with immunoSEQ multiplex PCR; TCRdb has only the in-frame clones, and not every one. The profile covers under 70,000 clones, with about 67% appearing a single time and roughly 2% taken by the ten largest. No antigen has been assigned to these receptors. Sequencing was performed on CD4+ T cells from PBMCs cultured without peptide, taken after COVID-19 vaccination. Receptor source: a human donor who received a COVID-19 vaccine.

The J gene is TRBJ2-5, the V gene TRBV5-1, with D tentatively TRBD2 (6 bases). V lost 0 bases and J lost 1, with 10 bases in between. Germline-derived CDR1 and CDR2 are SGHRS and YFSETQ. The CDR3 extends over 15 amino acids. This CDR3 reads CASSLGAGSQETQYF. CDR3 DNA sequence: TGCGCCAGCAGCTTGGGTGCCGGGAGCCAAGAGACCCAGTACTTC.

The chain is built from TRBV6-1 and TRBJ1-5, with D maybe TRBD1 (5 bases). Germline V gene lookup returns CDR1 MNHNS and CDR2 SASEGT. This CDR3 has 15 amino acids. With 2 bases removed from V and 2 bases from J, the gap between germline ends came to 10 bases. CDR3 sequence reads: CASSERRGGNQPQHF. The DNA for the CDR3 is TGTGCCAGCAGTGAAAGAAGGGGTGGCAATCAGCCCCAGCATTTT.

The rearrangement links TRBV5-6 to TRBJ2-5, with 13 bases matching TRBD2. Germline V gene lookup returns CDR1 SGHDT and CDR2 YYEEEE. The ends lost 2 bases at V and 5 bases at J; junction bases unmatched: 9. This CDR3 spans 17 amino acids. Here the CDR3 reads CASSFSFGLAGVETQYF. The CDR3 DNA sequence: TGTGCCAGCAGCTTCTCCTTTGGACTAGCGGGGGTGGAGACCCAGTACTTC.

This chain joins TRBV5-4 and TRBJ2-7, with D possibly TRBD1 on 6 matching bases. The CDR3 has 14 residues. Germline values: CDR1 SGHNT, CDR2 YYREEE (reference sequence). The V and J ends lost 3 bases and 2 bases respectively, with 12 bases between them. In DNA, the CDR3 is TGTGCCAGCAGCTCGGGGACAAGAACCTACGAGCAGTACGTC. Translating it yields CASSSGTRTYEQYV.

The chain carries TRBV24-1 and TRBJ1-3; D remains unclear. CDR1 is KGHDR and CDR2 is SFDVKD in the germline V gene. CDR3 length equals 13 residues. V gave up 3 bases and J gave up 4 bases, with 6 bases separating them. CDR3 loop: CATSDEQGNTIYF. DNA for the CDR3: TGTGCCACCAGTGATGAACAGGGAAACACCATATATTTT.

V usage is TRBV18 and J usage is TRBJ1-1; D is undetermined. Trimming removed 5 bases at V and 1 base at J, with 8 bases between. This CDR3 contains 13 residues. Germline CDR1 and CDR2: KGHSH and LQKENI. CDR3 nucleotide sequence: TGTGCCAGCTCAACCGACCGGAACACTGAAGCTTTCTTT. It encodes CASSTDRNTEAFF.

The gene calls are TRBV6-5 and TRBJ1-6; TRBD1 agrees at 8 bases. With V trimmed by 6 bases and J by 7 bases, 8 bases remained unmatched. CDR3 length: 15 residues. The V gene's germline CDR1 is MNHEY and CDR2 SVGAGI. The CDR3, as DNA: TGTGCCAGCAGCCAATACAGGGGGGACAATTCACCCCTCCACTTT. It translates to CASSQYRGDNSPLHF.

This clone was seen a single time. The CDR3 here is CASSRNSDRGSEKLFF. The CDR3 bases are TGCGCCAGCAGCCGAAACTCCGACAGGGGCAGTGAAAAACTGTTTTTT. The chain is built from TRBV4-1 and TRBJ1-4, with TRBD1 matching 8 bases. V was pared by 4 bases and J by 7 bases, with 11 bases of the junction left unmatched. CDR3 length equals 16 residues. Per the germline V gene, CDR1 is MGHRA and CDR2 is YSYEKL.

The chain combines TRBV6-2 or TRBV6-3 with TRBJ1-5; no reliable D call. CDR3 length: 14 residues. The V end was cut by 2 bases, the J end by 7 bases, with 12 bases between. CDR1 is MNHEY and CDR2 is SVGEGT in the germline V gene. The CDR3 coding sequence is TGTGCCAGCAGTTACGTCGCCAAAGGGCAGCCCCAGCATTTT. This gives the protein CASSYVAKGQPQHF.

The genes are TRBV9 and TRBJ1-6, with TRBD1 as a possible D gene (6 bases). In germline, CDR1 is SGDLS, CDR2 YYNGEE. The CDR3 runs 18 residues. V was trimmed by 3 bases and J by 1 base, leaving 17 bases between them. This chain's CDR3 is CASSAIRGEGSYNSPLHF. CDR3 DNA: TGTGCCAGCAGCGCCATTAGGGGGGAAGGATCCTATAATTCACCCCTCCACTTT.

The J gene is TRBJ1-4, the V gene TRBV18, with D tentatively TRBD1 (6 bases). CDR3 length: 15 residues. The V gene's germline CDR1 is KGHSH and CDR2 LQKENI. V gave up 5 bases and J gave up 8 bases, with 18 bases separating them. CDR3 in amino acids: CASSSDRDIREKLFF. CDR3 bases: TGTGCCAGCTCATCCGACCGGGACATAAGGGAAAAACTGTTTTTT.

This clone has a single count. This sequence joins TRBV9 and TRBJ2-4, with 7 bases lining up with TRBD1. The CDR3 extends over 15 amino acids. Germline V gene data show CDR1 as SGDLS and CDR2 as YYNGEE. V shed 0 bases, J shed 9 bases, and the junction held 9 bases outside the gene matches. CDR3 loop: CASSVETGNSPIQYF. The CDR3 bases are TGTGCCAGCAGCGTAGAGACAGGGAATTCTCCCATTCAGTACTTC.

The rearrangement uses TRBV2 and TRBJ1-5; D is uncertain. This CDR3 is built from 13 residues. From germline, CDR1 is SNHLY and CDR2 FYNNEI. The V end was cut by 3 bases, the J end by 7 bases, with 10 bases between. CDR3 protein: CASSDEGQQPQHF. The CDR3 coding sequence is TGTGCCAGCAGTGATGAAGGGCAGCAGCCCCAGCATTTT.

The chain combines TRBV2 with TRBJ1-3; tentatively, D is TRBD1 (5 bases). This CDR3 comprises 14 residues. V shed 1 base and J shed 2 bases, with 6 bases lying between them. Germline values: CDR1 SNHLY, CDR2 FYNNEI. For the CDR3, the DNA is TGTGCCAGCAGTGAAGAGGGGACTGGAAACACCATATATTTT. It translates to CASSEEGTGNTIYF.

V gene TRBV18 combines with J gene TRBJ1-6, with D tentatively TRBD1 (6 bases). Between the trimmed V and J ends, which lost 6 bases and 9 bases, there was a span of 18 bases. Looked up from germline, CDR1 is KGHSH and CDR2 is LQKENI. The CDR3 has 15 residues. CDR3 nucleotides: TGTGCCAGCTCGGACCGTGGGGGGCAAGCTTCACCCCTCCACTTT. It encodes CASSDRGGQASPLHF.

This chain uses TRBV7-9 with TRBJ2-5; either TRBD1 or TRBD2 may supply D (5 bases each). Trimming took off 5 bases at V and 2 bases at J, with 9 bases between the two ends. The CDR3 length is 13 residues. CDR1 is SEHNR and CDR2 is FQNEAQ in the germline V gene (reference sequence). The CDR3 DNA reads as TGTGCCAGCAGCCGGGGACGTCAAGAGACCCAGTACTTC. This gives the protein CASSRGRQETQYF.

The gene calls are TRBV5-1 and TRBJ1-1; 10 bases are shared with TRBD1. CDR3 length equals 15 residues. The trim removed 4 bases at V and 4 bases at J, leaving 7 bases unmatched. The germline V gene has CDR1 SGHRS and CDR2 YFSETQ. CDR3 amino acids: CASSPAGTGVTEAFF. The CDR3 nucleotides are TGCGCCAGCAGCCCCGCTGGGACAGGGGTCACTGAAGCTTTCTTT.

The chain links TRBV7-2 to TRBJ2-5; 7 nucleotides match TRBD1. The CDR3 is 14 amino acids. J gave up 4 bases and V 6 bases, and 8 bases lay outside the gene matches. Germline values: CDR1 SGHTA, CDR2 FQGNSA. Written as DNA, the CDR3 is TGTGCCAGCAGGTCAACAGGGGATGGAGAGACCCAGTACTTC. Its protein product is CASRSTGDGETQYF.